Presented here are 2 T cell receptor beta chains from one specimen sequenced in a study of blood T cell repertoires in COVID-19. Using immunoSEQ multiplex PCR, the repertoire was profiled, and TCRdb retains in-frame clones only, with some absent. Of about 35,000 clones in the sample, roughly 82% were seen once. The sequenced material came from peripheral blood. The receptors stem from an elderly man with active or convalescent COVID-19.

In nucleotides, the CDR3 is TGCGCCAGCAGCGCGTATGGCGGGTACACTGAAGCTTTCTTT. Translation: CASSAYGGYTEAFF. The rearrangement uses TRBV5-1 and TRBJ1-1; no clear D. CDR3 size: 14 residues. The V gene's germline CDR1 is SGHRS and CDR2 YFSETQ. V lost 4 bases and J lost 3, with 13 bases in between.

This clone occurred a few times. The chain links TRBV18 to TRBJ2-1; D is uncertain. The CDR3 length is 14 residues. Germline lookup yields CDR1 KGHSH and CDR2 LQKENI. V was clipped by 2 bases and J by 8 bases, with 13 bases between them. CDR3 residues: CASSPGTAEHEQFF. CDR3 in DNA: TGTGCCAGCTCACCAGGAACGGCGGAGCATGAGCAGTTCTTC.